The rows below give T cell receptor beta chains drawn from one sample of a study of shared clonotypes between healthy human individuals. Profiling relied on immunoSEQ multiplex PCR, and the TCRdb table lists in-frame clones only, not all of them. The repertoire holds 2 million or so clones, 90% to 95% seen once, with roughly 0.13% in the top ten. The sequenced sample consisted of naive CD4+ T cells sorted from blood. The origin of the receptors is a man younger than 30 in good health. The CDR3 runs from the conserved cysteine through the conserved F or W. Each record gives: V gene, D gene, J gene, clone size, CDR3 DNA, CDR3 protein. D genes are given only for firm matches. Expanded clones get a size class; other rows say once, few or many, or leave the size out.

TRBV9	TRBD1	TRBJ2-5	NA	TGTGCCAGCAGCGCGATGACAGGGGGAGAGACCCAGTACTTC	CASSAMTGGETQYF
TRBV5-4	NA	TRBJ2-7	NA	TGTGCCAGCAGCCCTTTCCAGGGGCCCTACGAGCAGTACTTC	CASSPFQGPYEQYF
TRBV10-1	TRBD1	TRBJ2-1	few	TGCGCCAGCAGTGAGTCGATACTTGGACAGGATCTCTACAATGAGCAGTTCTTC	CASSESILGQDLYNEQFF
TRBV6-6	TRBD1	TRBJ1-5	few	TGTGCCAGCAGCCGCGCTACAGGGGGGGAGAATCAGCCCCAGCATTTT	CASSRATGGENQPQHF
TRBV25-1	TRBD1	TRBJ1-1	NA	TGTGCCAGCAGGGGACAGGGTAACACTGAAGCTTTCTTT	CASRGQGNTEAFF
TRBV7-9	NA	TRBJ2-5	once	TGTGCCAGCAGCTTAGATGGAGGGCCCGGGGAGACCCAGTACTTC	CASSLDGGPGETQYF
TRBV5-4	NA	TRBJ2-7	NA	TGTGCCAGCAGCTTGGAGGTAGCGGCCTCCTACGAGCAGTACTTC	CASSLEVAASYEQYF
TRBV6-1	NA	TRBJ2-6	NA	TGTGCCAGCAGTGTTGGGGGGTCTGGGGCCAACGTCCTGACTTTC	CASSVGGSGANVLTF
TRBV6-6	NA	TRBJ1-5	NA	TGTGCCAGCAGCCGAGCCGGGCCCCAGCATTTT	CASSRAGPQHF
TRBV10-3	NA	TRBJ1-5	NA	TGTGCCATCAGTCCGGGAGGGCAGCCCCAGCATTTT	CAISPGGQPQHF
TRBV5-1	TRBD1	TRBJ2-7	NA	TGCGCCAGCAGTTCACAGGGGTATAGCGAGCAGTACTTC	CASSSQGYSEQYF
TRBV25-1	NA	TRBJ1-2	many	TGTGCCAGCAGTGACTTATATGGCTACACCTTC	CASSDLYGYTF
TRBV6-4	TRBD2	TRBJ2-7	NA	TGTGCCAGCAGTGGGACTAGCGGGTTCTACGAGCAGTACTTC	CASSGTSGFYEQYF
TRBV7-9	TRBD2	TRBJ2-1	NA	TGTGCCAGCAGCTTTTCGTCTAGCGGGAATGAGCAGTTCTTC	CASSFSSSGNEQFF
TRBV2	NA	TRBJ2-5	NA	TGTGCCAGCAGCGCGGGCCCTAAAGAGACCCAGTACTTC	CASSAGPKETQYF
TRBV7-2	NA	TRBJ2-7	NA	TGTGCCAGCAGCTTAAGGGGGGCGGGGACCTACGAGCAGTACTTC	CASSLRGAGTYEQYF
TRBV11-2	TRBD1	TRBJ1-6	NA	TGTGCCAGCAGCTTAGTATCCAGGGGGAATTCACCCCTCCACTTT	CASSLVSRGNSPLHF
TRBV14	TRBD2	TRBJ2-1	NA	TGTGCCAGCAGCCACCCAGGGGGGACTAGCGGTAATGAGCAGTTCTTC	CASSHPGGTSGNEQFF
TRBV19	TRBD1	TRBJ1-3	NA	TGTGCCAGTAGACGGACAGGGGGGACTCAGACCATATATTTT	CASRRTGGTQTIYF
TRBV7-2	NA	TRBJ2-7	NA	TGTGCCAGCAGTTCTGGGCCCGGGGGCTCCTACGAGCAGTACTTC	CASSSGPGGSYEQYF
TRBV29-1	NA	TRBJ2-6	NA	TGCAGCGTTGAACAGTATGCAGGCCTGACTTTC	CSVEQYAGLTF
TRBV5-1	TRBD2	TRBJ2-3	once	TGCGCCAGCAGCTTGGCGGGAGGGCCCTACACAGATACGCAGTATTTT	CASSLAGGPYTDTQYF
TRBV7-9	NA	TRBJ1-4	NA	TGTGCCAGCAGCCTCCCGACAGCAACTAATGAAAAACTGTTTTTT	CASSLPTATNEKLFF
TRBV5-1	NA	TRBJ2-3	NA	TGCGCCAGCAGCTTGGGTAGGGCCACAGATACGCAGTATTTT	CASSLGRATDTQYF
TRBV6-5	TRBD2	TRBJ2-1	NA	TGTGCCAGCCAAAGGAGCGGGAGGTCCAATGAGCAGTTCTTC	CASQRSGRSNEQFF
TRBV13	NA	TRBJ2-7	NA	TGTGCCAGCAGCTTAGCGTCGGCTAGCCCCTCCTACGAGCAGTACTTC	CASSLASASPSYEQYF
TRBV30	NA	TRBJ2-2	NA	TGTGCCTGGAGTGTCGACCTAAACACCGGGGAGCTGTTTTTT	CAWSVDLNTGELFF
TRBV18	TRBD2	TRBJ2-7	NA	TGTGCCAGCTCAGGGGGGACTAGCGGGTACGAGCAGTACTTC	CASSGGTSGYEQYF
TRBV7-9	TRBD2	TRBJ2-1	NA	TGTGCCAGCAGCTTCCGACTAGCGGGAGGGGTAGATGAGCAGTTCTTC	CASSFRLAGGVDEQFF
TRBV7-2	TRBD2	TRBJ2-7	NA	TGTGCCAGCAGACTGCTAGCGGGGGCCACCTACGAGCAGTACTTC	CASRLLAGATYEQYF
TRBV10-3	TRBD1	TRBJ2-1	NA	TGTGCCATCAGTGACTACAGGGGCAGGAATGAGCAGTTCTTC	CAISDYRGRNEQFF
TRBV6-6	NA	TRBJ1-2	NA	TGTGCCAGCAGTGCTAGGCCGGAGGGGTATGGCTACACCTTC	CASSARPEGYGYTF
TRBV7-2	NA	TRBJ2-1	NA	TGTGCCAGCAGCTTAGCGGCTTCGTTCCCCAATGAGCAGTTCTTC	CASSLAASFPNEQFF
TRBV5-1	TRBD2	TRBJ2-7	few	TGCGCCAGCAGCCCGACTAGCACCTACGAGCAGTACTTC	CASSPTSTYEQYF
TRBV21-1	NA	TRBJ2-7	few	TGTGCCAGCAGCAAAAGGGAGCAGTACTTC	CASSKREQYF
TRBV10-3	NA	TRBJ1-1	NA	TGTGCCATCAGTGAGACTGGGGGGATCGGAACTGAAGCTTTCTTT	CAISETGGIGTEAFF
TRBV29-1	NA	TRBJ2-3	NA	TGCAGCTCGGGACCCACAGATACGCAGTATTTT	CSSGPTDTQYF
TRBV5-1	TRBD1	TRBJ2-2	NA	TGCGCCACCAGCAGGACAGGGGACACCGGGGAGCTGTTTTTT	CATSRTGDTGELFF
TRBV18	NA	TRBJ1-1	NA	TGTGCCAGCTCACCCTATACCGGGACCCCTAACATGAACACTGAAGCTTTCTTT	CASSPYTGTPNMNTEAFF
TRBV2	TRBD1	TRBJ2-7	NA	TGTGCCAGCAGTGAAAGTATGGGGACAGGGGGATACGAGCAGTACTTC	CASSESMGTGGYEQYF
TRBV4-3	NA	TRBJ2-1	NA	TGCGCCAGCAGCCAAGATTATGGGGCTAGCTACAATGAGCAGTTCTTC	CASSQDYGASYNEQFF
TRBV7-2	NA	TRBJ1-2	NA	TGTGCCAGCAGCTTAGCGTCCAGTGCGGGGGCCTATGGCTACACCTTC	CASSLASSAGAYGYTF
TRBV6-1	TRBD1	TRBJ2-7	NA	TGTGCCAGCTACCGAGGGACAGGCCGCGAGCAGTACTTC	CASYRGTGREQYF
TRBV9	NA	TRBJ1-2	NA	TGTGCCAGCCGAAGGGACTATGGCTACACCTTC	CASRRDYGYTF
TRBV7-9	TRBD1	TRBJ2-5	NA	TGTGCCAGCAGCTTGGGGACAGGGGAAGAGACCCAGTACTTC	CASSLGTGEETQYF
TRBV11-3	TRBD1	TRBJ2-3	NA	TGTGCCAGCAGCCCCTGGACAGGGAACACAGATACGCAGTATTTT	CASSPWTGNTDTQYF
TRBV15	NA	TRBJ2-1	NA	TGTGCCACCAGCAGAGATATGGGGGTACATTACAATGAGCAGTTCTTC	CATSRDMGVHYNEQFF
TRBV5-6	NA	TRBJ1-2	NA	TGTGCCAGCAGCTTGGGCCAGGTTTTTTATGGCTACACCTTC	CASSLGQVFYGYTF
TRBV4-3	TRBD1	TRBJ2-5	NA	TGCGCCAGCAGCCAACAGGGGGCCGGGGAGACCCAGTACTTC	CASSQQGAGETQYF
TRBV7-9	NA	TRBJ2-7	NA	TGTGCCAGCAGCCCCAAATACCAAAACGAGCAGTACTTC	CASSPKYQNEQYF
TRBV19	TRBD1	TRBJ1-1	NA	TGTGCCAGTGGGTTGACAGGGGCGAACACTGAAGCTTTCTTT	CASGLTGANTEAFF
TRBV10-2	NA	TRBJ2-2	NA	TGCGCCAGCAGTGTCCAGGGGGGCACCGGGGAGCTGTTTTTT	CASSVQGGTGELFF
TRBV20-1	NA	TRBJ1-2	NA	TGCAGTGCTAGAGATCTTGGGAGGAGCACCTTC	CSARDLGRSTF
TRBV25-1	TRBD1	TRBJ2-5	NA	TGTGCCAGCAGTGAGGCGGACAGGATTTGGGAGACCCAGTACTTC	CASSEADRIWETQYF